The present T cell receptor beta chain was sequenced within a study of T cell changes during pregnancy in multiple sclerosis. This clone showed up just once. V lost 4 bases and J lost 3, with 14 bases in between. This CDR3 is built from 15 residues. The germline V gene has CDR1 SEHNR and CDR2 FQNEAQ (reference sequence). Method: immunoSEQ multiplex PCR; TCRdb's copy keeps in-frame clones and lacks some. Among around 86,000 clones listed, 90% to 95% were seen once. This material consisted of peripheral blood, taken in the first trimester of pregnancy. The clonotype was recovered from a female donor with multiple sclerosis, enrolled in a pregnancy study. This chain links TRBV7-9 with TRBJ2-3; a possible D gene is TRBD2 (6 bases). DNA for the CDR3: TGTGCCAGCAGCTCGAGTTCAGGGAGGACAGATACGCAGTATTTT. Amino acids: CASSSSSGRTDTQYF. The full variable domain, rest sourced from reference TRBV7-9 and TRBJ2-3, is DTGVSQNPRHKITKRGQNVTFRCDPISEHNRLYWYRQTLGQGPEFLTYFQNEAQLEKSRLLSDRFSAERPKGSFSTLEIQRTEQGDSAMYLCASSSSSGRTDTQYFGPGTRLTVL.